The present T cell receptor (beta chain) was sequenced within a study of shared clonotypes between healthy human individuals. With regard to this clone: What it recognizes is unknown.

Study-wide points: Naive CD4 clonotypes were shared across several donors at 4% to 5%.

Germline V lookup: CDR1 MNHNS, CDR2 SASEGT. This CDR3 is built from 14 residues. V lost 6 bases to trimming and J lost 3 bases, with 11 bases between them. Only in-frame clones appear in the TCRdb table, and some are missing; sequencing was by immunoSEQ multiplex PCR. The sample shows some 1 million clones, around 76% of them seen only once. Sequenced material: memory CD4+ T cells sorted from blood. Sample subset: CD45RA-negative fraction. The chain combines TRBV6-1 with TRBJ1-4, with no clear D. This clonotype was sampled from a man aged 18 to 35 in good health. The CDR3 protein is CASRGPRSNEKLFF. In DNA, the CDR3 is TGTGCCAGCAGGGGCCCGCGATCTAATGAAAAACTGTTTTTT.